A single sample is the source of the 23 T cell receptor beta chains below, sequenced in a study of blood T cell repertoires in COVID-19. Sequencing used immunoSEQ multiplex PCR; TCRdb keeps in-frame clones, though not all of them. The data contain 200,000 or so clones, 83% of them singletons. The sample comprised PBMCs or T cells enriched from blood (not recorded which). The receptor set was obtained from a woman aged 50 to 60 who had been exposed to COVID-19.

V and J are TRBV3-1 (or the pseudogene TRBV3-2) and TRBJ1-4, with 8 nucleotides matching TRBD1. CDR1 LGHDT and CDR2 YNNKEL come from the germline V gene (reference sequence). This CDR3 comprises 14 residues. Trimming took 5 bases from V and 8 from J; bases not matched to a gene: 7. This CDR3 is CASSVRGQGEKLFF. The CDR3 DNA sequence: TGTGCCAGCAGCGTCAGGGGGCAGGGGGAAAAACTGTTTTTT.

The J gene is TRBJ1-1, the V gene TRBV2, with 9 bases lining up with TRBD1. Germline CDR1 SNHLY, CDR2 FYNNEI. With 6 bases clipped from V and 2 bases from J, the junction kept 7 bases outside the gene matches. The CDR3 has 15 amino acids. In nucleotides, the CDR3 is TGTGCCAGCAGGATTACAGGGGGCCCTAACACTGAAGCTTTCTTT. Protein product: CASRITGGPNTEAFF.

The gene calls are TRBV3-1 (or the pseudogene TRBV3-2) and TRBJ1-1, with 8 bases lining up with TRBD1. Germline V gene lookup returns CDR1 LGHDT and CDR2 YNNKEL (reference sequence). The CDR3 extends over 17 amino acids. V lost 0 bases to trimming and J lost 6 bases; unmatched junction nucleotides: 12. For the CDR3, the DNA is TGTGCCAGCAGCCAAGATATTTTGGGCAGGGGGCCTTCTGAAGCTTTCTTT. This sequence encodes CASSQDILGRGPSEAFF.

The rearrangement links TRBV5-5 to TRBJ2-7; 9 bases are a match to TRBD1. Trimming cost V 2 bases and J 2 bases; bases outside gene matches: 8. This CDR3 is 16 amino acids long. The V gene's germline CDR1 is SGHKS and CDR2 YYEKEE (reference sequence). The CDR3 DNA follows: TGTGCCAGCAGCTTTTCTCACGGACAGGGGACCTACGAGCAGTACTTC. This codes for CASSFSHGQGTYEQYF.

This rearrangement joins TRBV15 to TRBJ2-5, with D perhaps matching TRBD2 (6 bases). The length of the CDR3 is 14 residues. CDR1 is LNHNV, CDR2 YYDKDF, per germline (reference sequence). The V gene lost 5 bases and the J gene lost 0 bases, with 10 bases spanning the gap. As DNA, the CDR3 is TGTGCCACCAGCGGGCGGGATAACCAAGAGACCCAGTACTTC. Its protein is CATSGRDNQETQYF.

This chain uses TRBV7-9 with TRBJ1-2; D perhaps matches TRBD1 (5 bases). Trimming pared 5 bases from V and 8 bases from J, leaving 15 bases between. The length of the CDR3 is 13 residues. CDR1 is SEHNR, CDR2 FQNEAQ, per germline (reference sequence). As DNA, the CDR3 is TGTGCCAGCAGCATTCCGGGGACTGGAGGCTACACCTTC. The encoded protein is CASSIPGTGGYTF.

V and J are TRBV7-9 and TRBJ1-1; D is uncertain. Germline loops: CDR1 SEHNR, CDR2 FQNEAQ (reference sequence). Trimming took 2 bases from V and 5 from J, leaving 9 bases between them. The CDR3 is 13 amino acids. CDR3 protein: CASSLPPGTEAFF. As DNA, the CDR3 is TGTGCCAGCAGCTTACCGCCGGGGACTGAAGCTTTCTTT.

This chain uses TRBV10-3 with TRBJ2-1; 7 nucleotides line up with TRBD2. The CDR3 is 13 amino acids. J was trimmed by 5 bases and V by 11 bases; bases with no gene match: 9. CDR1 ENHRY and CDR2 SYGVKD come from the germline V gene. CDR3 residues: CAASTSLHNEQFF. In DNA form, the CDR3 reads TGTGCCGCCTCGACTAGCCTTCACAATGAGCAGTTCTTC.

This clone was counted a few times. As DNA, the CDR3 is TGTGCCAGCAGCTCCGGACAGGGGCTATCCTACGAGCAGTACTTC. Translated: CASSSGQGLSYEQYF. The rearrangement joins TRBV6-5 to TRBJ2-7; 9 bases map to TRBD1. The CDR3 consists of 15 residues. V was clipped by 6 bases and J by 1 base; unmatched bases: 7. The germline V gene has CDR1 MNHEY and CDR2 SVGAGI.

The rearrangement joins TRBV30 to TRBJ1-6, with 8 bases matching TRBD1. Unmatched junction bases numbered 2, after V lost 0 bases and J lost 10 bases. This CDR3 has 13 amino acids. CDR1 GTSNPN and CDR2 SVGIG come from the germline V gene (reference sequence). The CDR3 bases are TGTGCCTGGAGTGTCCAGGGGGCGTCACCCCTCCACTTT. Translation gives CAWSVQGASPLHF.

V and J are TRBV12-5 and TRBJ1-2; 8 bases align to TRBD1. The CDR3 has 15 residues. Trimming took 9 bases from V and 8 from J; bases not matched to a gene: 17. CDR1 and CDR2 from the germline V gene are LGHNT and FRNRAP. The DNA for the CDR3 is TGTGCTAGCGTTAAAGACGGGGACAGGAGTAGAGGCTACACCTTC. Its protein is CASVKDGDRSRGYTF. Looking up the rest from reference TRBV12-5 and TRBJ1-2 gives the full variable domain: DARVTQTPRHKVTEMGQEVTMRCQPILGHNTVFWYRQTMMQGLELLAYFRNRAPLDDSGMPKDRFSAEMPDATLATLKIQPSEPRDSAVYFCASVKDGDRSRGYTFGSGTRLTVV.

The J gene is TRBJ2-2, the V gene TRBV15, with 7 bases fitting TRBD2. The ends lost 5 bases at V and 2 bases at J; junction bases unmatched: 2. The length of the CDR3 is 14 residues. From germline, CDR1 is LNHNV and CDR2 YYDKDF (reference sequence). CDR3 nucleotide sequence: TGTGCCACCAGCCCGGGGGGAAACACCGGGGAGCTGTTTTTT. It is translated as CATSPGGNTGELFF.

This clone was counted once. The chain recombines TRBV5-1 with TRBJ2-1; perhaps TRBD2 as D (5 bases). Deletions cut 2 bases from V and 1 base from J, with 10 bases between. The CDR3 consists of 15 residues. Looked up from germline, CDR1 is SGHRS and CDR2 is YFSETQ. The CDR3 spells CASSLAVNSYNEQFF. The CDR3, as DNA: TGCGCCAGCAGCTTAGCGGTTAATTCCTACAATGAGCAGTTCTTC.

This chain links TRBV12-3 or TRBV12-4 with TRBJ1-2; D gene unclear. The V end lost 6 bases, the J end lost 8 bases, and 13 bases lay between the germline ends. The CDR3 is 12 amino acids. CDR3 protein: CASSRGLGGYTF. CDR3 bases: TGTGCCAGCAGCCGGGGTCTTGGAGGCTACACCTTC.

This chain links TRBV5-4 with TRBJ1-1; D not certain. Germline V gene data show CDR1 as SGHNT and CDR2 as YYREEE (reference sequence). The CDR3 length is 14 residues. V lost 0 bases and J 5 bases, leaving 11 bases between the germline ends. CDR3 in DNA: TGTGCCAGCAGCTTGGCCGGACGCGGGACTGAAGCTTTCTTT. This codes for CASSLAGRGTEAFF. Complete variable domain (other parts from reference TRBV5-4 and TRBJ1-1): ETGVTQSPTHLIKTRGQQVTLRCSSQSGHNTVSWYQQALGQGPQFIFQYYREEENGRGNFPPRFSGLQFPNYSSELNVNALELDDSALYLCASSLAGRGTEAFFGQGTRLTVV.

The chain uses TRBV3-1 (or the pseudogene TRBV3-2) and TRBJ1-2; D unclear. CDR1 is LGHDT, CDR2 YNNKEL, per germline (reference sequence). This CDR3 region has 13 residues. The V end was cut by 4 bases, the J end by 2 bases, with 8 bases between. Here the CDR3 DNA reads TGTGCCAGCAGCCCTTCCGAGAACTATGGCTACACCTTC. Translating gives CASSPSENYGYTF.

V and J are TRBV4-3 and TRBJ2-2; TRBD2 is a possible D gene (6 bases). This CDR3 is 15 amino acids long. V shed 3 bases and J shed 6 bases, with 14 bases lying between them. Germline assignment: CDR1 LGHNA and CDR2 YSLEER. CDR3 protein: CASSHSLEGSGELFF. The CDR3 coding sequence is TGCGCCAGCAGCCACTCCCTGGAGGGGTCCGGGGAGCTGTTTTTT.

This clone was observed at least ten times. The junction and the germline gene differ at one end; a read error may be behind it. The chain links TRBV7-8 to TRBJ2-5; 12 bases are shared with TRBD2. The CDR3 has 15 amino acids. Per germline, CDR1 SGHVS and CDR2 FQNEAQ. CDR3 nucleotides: TGTGCCAGCAGTACGACTAGCGGGGGCCAAGGGACCCAGTACTTC. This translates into CASSTTSGGQGTQYF.

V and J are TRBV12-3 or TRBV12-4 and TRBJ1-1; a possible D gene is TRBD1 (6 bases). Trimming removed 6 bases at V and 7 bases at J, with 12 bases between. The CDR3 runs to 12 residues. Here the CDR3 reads CASSLGQFEAFF. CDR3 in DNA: TGTGCCAGCAGCCTAGGACAGTTTGAAGCTTTCTTT.

Here the CDR3 DNA reads TGCGCCAGCAGTGAGTGGGCAGACAATCAGCCCCAGCATTTT. Its translation is CASSEWADNQPQHF. The chain is built from TRBV10-2 and TRBJ1-5; no clear D. Germline loops: CDR1 WSHSY, CDR2 SAAADI. Between the trimmed V and J ends, which lost 1 base and 3 bases, there was a span of 7 bases. CDR3 size: 14 residues.

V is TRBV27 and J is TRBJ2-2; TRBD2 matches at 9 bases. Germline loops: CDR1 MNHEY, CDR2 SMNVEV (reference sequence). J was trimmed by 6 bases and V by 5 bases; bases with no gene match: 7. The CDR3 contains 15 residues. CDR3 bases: TGTGCCAGCAGTCCGCTAGCGGGGACGCCCGGGGAGCTGTTTTTT. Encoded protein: CASSPLAGTPGELFF.

Here the CDR3 reads CASSLRDTANYGYTF. As DNA, the CDR3 is TGTGCCAGCAGCTTGAGGGACACTGCTAACTATGGCTACACCTTC. V and J are TRBV5-5 and TRBJ1-2; D might be TRBD1 (6 bases). The CDR3 totals 15 residues. From germline, CDR1 is SGHKS and CDR2 YYEKEE (reference sequence). V was shortened by 1 base and J by 0 bases, with 10 bases between the two germline ends.

In nucleotides, the CDR3 is TGTGCTAGTGCTCTGACAGGGAGTGGCTACACCTTC. This gives the protein CASALTGSGYTF. The chain couples TRBV12-5 to TRBJ1-2; TRBD1 matches at 7 bases. This CDR3 is built from 12 residues. Germline V gene lookup returns CDR1 LGHNT and CDR2 FRNRAP. The V and J ends lost 7 bases and 7 bases, in that order; junction bases with no gene match: 6. Full variable domain (rest looked up from reference TRBV12-5 and TRBJ1-2): DARVTQTPRHKVTEMGQEVTMRCQPILGHNTVFWYRQTMMQGLELLAYFRNRAPLDDSGMPKDRFSAEMPDATLATLKIQPSEPRDSAVYFCASALTGSGYTFGSGTRLTVV.